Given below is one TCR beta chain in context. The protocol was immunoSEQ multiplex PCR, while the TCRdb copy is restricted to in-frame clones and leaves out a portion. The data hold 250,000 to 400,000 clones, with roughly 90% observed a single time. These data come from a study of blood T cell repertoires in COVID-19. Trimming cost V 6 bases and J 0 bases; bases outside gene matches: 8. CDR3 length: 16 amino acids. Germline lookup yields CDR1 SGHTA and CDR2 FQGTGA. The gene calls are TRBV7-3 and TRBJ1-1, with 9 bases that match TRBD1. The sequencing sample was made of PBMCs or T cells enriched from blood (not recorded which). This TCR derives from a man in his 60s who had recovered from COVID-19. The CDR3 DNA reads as TGTGCCAGCAGTTGGACCGGGACAGGGATGAACACTGAAGCTTTCTTT. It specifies CASSWTGTGMNTEAFF.